This note documents a single T cell receptor beta chain sequence. This specimen comes from a study of blood T cell repertoires in COVID-19. At the level of the study: Samples representing acute and convalescent COVID-19 were sourced from the United States, Italy and Spain.

Germline CDR1 LNHDA, CDR2 SQIVND (reference sequence). The CDR3 has 16 amino acids. V lost 7 bases and J lost 1; bases outside the gene matches: 8. Some clones are missing from TCRdb's copy, which holds only in-frame ones; the method was immunoSEQ multiplex PCR. The sample lists more than 15,000 clones, around 94% occurring once. This TCR came from a human donor in a cohort sampled during active COVID-19. J is TRBJ1-5 and V is TRBV19; 9 bases agree with TRBD1. Sequenced sample: peripheral blood. For the CDR3, the DNA is TGTGCCAGTACGGGACAGGGACAAAAGAGCAATCAGCCCCAGCATTTT. This sequence encodes CASTGQGQKSNQPQHF.